The 29 T cell receptor beta chains in this list originate from one sample, sequenced in a study of CD8+ T cells in alopecia areata. CD25+CD127- cells were sorted from CD4+ cells in a handful of patients. The authors extracted RNA and reverse transcribed it into cDNA as the sequencing template. Using immunoSEQ multiplex PCR, the repertoire was profiled, and TCRdb retains in-frame clones only, with some absent. The sample lists tens of thousands of clones; less than 70% were seen once. The sequenced sample consisted of CD4+ Tregs sorted from blood. The receptor source for this set is a human donor with alopecia areata.

V usage is TRBV18 and J usage is TRBJ2-1, with 7 nucleotides matching TRBD1. The V segment lost 4 bases and the J segment 6 bases; nucleotides outside the gene matches: 3. This CDR3 spans 13 amino acids. The germline V gene has CDR1 KGHSH and CDR2 LQKENI. The CDR3 sequence: CASSLQGINEQFF. The CDR3 DNA reads TGTGCCAGCTCACTACAGGGGATCAATGAGCAGTTCTTC.

The rearrangement joins TRBV5-4 to TRBJ1-6; 7 bases match TRBD1. The CDR3 extends over 16 amino acids. Trimming cost V 4 bases and J 0 bases; bases outside gene matches: 4. CDR1 is SGHNT, CDR2 YYREEE, per germline (reference sequence). CDR3 nucleotide sequence: TGTGCCAGCAGCGCGGACAGGAGCTCCTATAATTCACCCCTCCACTTT. Its translation: CASSADRSSYNSPLHF.

This chain uses TRBV10-2 with TRBJ2-7; D call uncertain. The CDR3 extends over 18 amino acids. Trimming took off 4 bases at V and 1 base at J, with 23 bases between the two ends. Germline V gene lookup returns CDR1 WSHSY and CDR2 SAAADI. The CDR3 spells CASSVRVTHDPRSYEQYF. CDR3 DNA: TGCGCCAGCAGTGTTAGGGTTACACACGACCCTAGATCCTACGAGCAGTACTTC.

This clone was detected only a few times. V is TRBV29-1 and J is TRBJ2-7; the D is unclear. The V gene lost 5 bases and the J gene lost 2 bases, with 19 bases spanning the gap. Germline CDR1 and CDR2: SQVTM and ANQGSEA. The CDR3 covers 15 residues. The CDR3 sequence is CSVPAGRINPYEQYF. DNA of the CDR3: TGCAGCGTTCCCGCCGGACGCATCAATCCCTACGAGCAGTACTTC.

The rearrangement links TRBV6-4 to TRBJ2-5, with TRBD2 matching over 14 bases. With V trimmed by 8 bases and J by 5 bases, 10 bases remained unmatched. The CDR3 is 16 amino acids. Germline values: CDR1 MRHNA, CDR2 SNTAGT. CDR3 sequence (DNA): TGTGCCAGCTGCACGACTAGCGGGGGGGCCGCGGAGACCCAGTACTTC. The encoded protein is CASCTTSGGAAETQYF.

This chain links TRBV6-1 with TRBJ1-3; tentative D call: TRBD1 (5 bases). The CDR3 runs to 15 residues. The germline V gene encodes CDR1 MNHNS and CDR2 SASEGT. V was pared by 7 bases and J by 0 bases, with 13 bases between. The DNA for the CDR3 is TGTGCCAGCATAGGGACCGGCCGCTCTGGAAACACCATATATTTT. As protein: CASIGTGRSGNTIYF.

This clone came up once. The chain employs TRBV10-2 and TRBJ2-7; 12 positions match TRBD2. The germline CDR1 and CDR2 sequences are WSHSY and SAAADI. With V trimmed by 1 base and J by 2 bases, 3 bases remained unmatched. The CDR3 totals 16 residues. The CDR3 here is CASSEWSSGGAYEQYF. The CDR3 nucleotides read TGCGCCAGCAGTGAGTGGTCTAGCGGGGGGGCCTACGAGCAGTACTTC.

This rearrangement joins TRBV5-6 to TRBJ1-2, with no clear D. Germline V lookup: CDR1 SGHDT, CDR2 YYEEEE. The CDR3 consists of 12 residues. V lost 3 bases to trimming and J lost 4 bases, with 7 bases between them. The CDR3 reads CASSYRVYGYTF. CDR3 coding DNA: TGTGCCAGCAGCTATCGGGTCTATGGCTACACCTTC. The whole variable domain, filled in from reference TRBV5-6 and TRBJ1-2, reads DAGVTQSPTHLIKTRGQQVTLRCSPKSGHDTVSWYQQALGQGPQFIFQYYEEEERQRGNFPDRFSGHQFPNYSSELNVNALLLGDSALYLCASSYRVYGYTFGSGTRLTVV.

This sequence joins TRBV29-1 and TRBJ1-1; D gene ambiguous. Germline V gene lookup returns CDR1 SQVTM and CDR2 ANQGSEA. This CDR3 region has 13 residues. Trimming left V 5 bases short and J 2 bases short, with 12 bases between. CDR3 residues: CSVRAVVNTEAFF. The CDR3 DNA sequence: TGCAGCGTTAGGGCCGTGGTAAACACTGAAGCTTTCTTT. Filled out from reference TRBV29-1 and TRBJ1-1, the complete variable domain reads SAVISQKPSRDICQRGTSLTIQCQVDSQVTMMFWYRQQPGQSLTLIATANQGSEATYESGFVIDKFPISRPNLTFSTLTVSNMSPEDSSIYLCSVRAVVNTEAFFGQGTRLTVV.

The V call is TRBV19, the J call TRBJ2-7; 7 nucleotides line up with TRBD2. This CDR3 contains 15 residues. J gave up 6 bases and V 3 bases, and 11 bases lay outside the gene matches. CDR1 and CDR2 (germline): LNHDA, SQIVND (reference sequence). CDR3 coding DNA: TGTGCCAGTAGTATTCGGGCTAGCGGACCTCCCGAGCAGTACTTC. This gives the protein CASSIRASGPPEQYF.

The gene calls are TRBV5-1 and TRBJ2-5; TRBD1 agrees at 9 bases. This CDR3 is 18 amino acids long. Per the germline V gene, CDR1 is SGHRS and CDR2 is YFSETQ. Trimming removed 3 bases from V and 7 bases from J; junction bases left unmatched: 19. This CDR3 is CASSSQPGDRGVVTTQYF. Here the CDR3 DNA reads TGCGCCAGCAGCTCCCAACCTGGAGACAGGGGGGTTGTGACGACCCAGTACTTC. The full variable domain, in which reference TRBV5-1 and TRBJ2-5 provide the parts outside the CDR3, is KAGVTQTPRYLIKTRGQQVTLSCSPISGHRSVSWYQQTPGQGLQFLFEYFSETQRNKGNFPGRFSGRQFSNSRSEMNVSTLELGDSALYLCASSSQPGDRGVVTTQYFGPGTRLLVL.

This sequence joins TRBV5-4 and TRBJ2-5; weak D call: TRBD1 (5 bases). Germline V gene lookup returns CDR1 SGHNT and CDR2 YYREEE (reference sequence). CDR3 length: 17 amino acids. V lost 4 bases to trimming and J lost 8 bases, with 27 bases between them. CDR3 sequence: CASSPDLGGHGMGTQYF. For the CDR3, the DNA is TGTGCCAGCAGCCCGGATCTTGGTGGACACGGCATGGGAACCCAGTACTTC.

The gene calls are TRBV7-9 and TRBJ2-7; D unclear. V lost 3 bases, J lost 6 bases, and 6 bases lay in between. The CDR3 is 11 residues long. CDR1 and CDR2 from the germline V gene are SEHNR and FQNEAQ (reference sequence). For the CDR3, the DNA is TGTGCCAGCAGCTTGGCCCTCGAGCAGTACTTC. It specifies CASSLALEQYF.

This chain joins TRBV15 and TRBJ1-5, with 7 bases aligning to TRBD1. The germline gives CDR1 LNHNV, CDR2 YYDKDF (reference sequence). The CDR3 length is 13 residues. J gave up 8 bases and V 0 bases, and 1 base lay outside the gene matches. CDR3 coding DNA: TGTGCCACCAGCAGAGACCAGGGGGAGCCCCAGCATTTT. This encodes CATSRDQGEPQHF.

The chain employs TRBV9 and TRBJ2-5, with unresolved D. In germline, CDR1 is SGDLS, CDR2 YYNGEE. The CDR3 has 13 amino acids. V dropped 3 bases and J dropped 3 bases, with 9 bases sitting between them. CDR3 sequence (DNA): TGTGCCAGCAGCGCGTCTAGTGAAGAGACCCAGTACTTC. This codes for CASSASSEETQYF.

The rearrangement joins TRBV28 to TRBJ1-5, with D possibly TRBD1 on 5 matching bases. V lost 7 bases and J 6 bases, leaving 19 bases between the germline ends. Germline V gene lookup returns CDR1 MDHEN and CDR2 SYDVKM. The length of the CDR3 is 15 residues. The CDR3 spells CASTRRAGTLQPQHF. The CDR3 coding sequence is TGTGCCAGCACCAGAAGGGCAGGGACCCTTCAGCCCCAGCATTTT.

This clone was counted once. The chain is built from TRBV5-1 and TRBJ2-7; no firm D call. This CDR3 has 12 residues. The germline CDR1 and CDR2 sequences are SGHRS and YFSETQ. Trimming left V 6 bases short and J 0 bases short, with 7 bases between. CDR3 nucleotides: TGCGCCAGCAAGGAGAGCTCCTACGAGCAGTACTTC. Amino acids: CASKESSYEQYF.

The chain is built from TRBV5-6 and TRBJ1-6; 7 bases agree with TRBD1. This CDR3 region has 17 residues. Trimming cost V 3 bases and J 10 bases; bases outside gene matches: 16. CDR1 SGHDT and CDR2 YYEEEE come from the germline V gene. The CDR3 bases are TGTGCCAGCAGCTCTACCCGGCGACAGGGTAGATTCTCACCCCTCCACTTT. Amino acid sequence: CASSSTRRQGRFSPLHF.

The gene calls are TRBV5-1 and TRBJ1-1; D remains ambiguous. Deletions cut 7 bases from V and 4 bases from J, with 17 bases between. The length of the CDR3 is 14 residues. Germline CDR1 is SGHRS and CDR2 is YFSETQ. CDR3 nucleotides: TGCGCCAGCCGGAGTACGATGGGCTCCACTGAAGCTTTCTTT. This translates into CASRSTMGSTEAFF.

The chain carries TRBV5-1 and TRBJ2-7; D is possibly TRBD2 (5 bases). This CDR3 has 13 amino acids. CDR1 SGHRS and CDR2 YFSETQ come from the germline V gene. V gave up 8 bases and J gave up 7 bases, with 19 bases separating them. This CDR3 is CASSPDLSGEQYF. The CDR3 bases are TGCGCCAGTTCCCCCGACCTCTCGGGGGAGCAGTACTTC.

This clone has more than one count but fewer than ten. The CDR3 DNA reads as TGTGCCAGCAGTAGTGGAACAGATACGCAGTATTTT. Encoded protein: CASSSGTDTQYF. This sequence joins TRBV28 and TRBJ2-3; no definite D call. V shed 5 bases and J shed 3 bases, with 6 bases lying between them. The CDR3 totals 12 residues. Germline loops: CDR1 MDHEN, CDR2 SYDVKM.

The chain combines TRBV6-1 with TRBJ1-2; no firm D call. Germline CDR1 and CDR2: MNHNS and SASEGT. V was clipped by 3 bases and J by 2 bases, with 4 bases between them. CDR3 length: 12 residues. The CDR3 loop is CASSDQNYGYTF. CDR3 sequence (DNA): TGTGCCAGCAGTGATCAGAACTATGGCTACACCTTC.

The CDR3 DNA is TGTGCCAGCAGACCCATATCCCAGGTGTTTAGAGATACGCAGTATTTT. This gives the protein CASRPISQVFRDTQYF. The V and J genes are TRBV27 and TRBJ2-3; D uncertain. The CDR3 is 16 residues long. Trimming took off 6 bases at V and 5 bases at J, with 21 bases between the two ends. Germline CDR1 reads MNHEY; CDR2 reads SMNVEV (reference sequence).

The chain combines TRBV5-1 with TRBJ2-3; D is uncertain. Germline V gene data show CDR1 as SGHRS and CDR2 as YFSETQ. The CDR3 runs to 13 residues. V was clipped by 4 bases and J by 4 bases, with 10 bases between them. CDR3 region: CASSPRLSDTQYF. The CDR3 bases are TGCGCCAGCAGCCCCCGACTTTCAGATACGCAGTATTTT. Drawing the rest from reference TRBV5-1 and TRBJ2-3, the complete variable domain is KAGVTQTPRYLIKTRGQQVTLSCSPISGHRSVSWYQQTPGQGLQFLFEYFSETQRNKGNFPGRFSGRQFSNSRSEMNVSTLELGDSALYLCASSPRLSDTQYFGPGTRLTVL.

This clone was counted once. This chain uses TRBV2 with TRBJ2-2; possible D gene TRBD1, 5 bases. The CDR3 runs to 14 residues. Trimming took off 4 bases at V and 1 base at J, with 7 bases between the two ends. CDR1 and CDR2 (germline): SNHLY, FYNNEI. The CDR3 sequence: CASSARGNTGELFF. As DNA, the CDR3 is TGTGCCAGCAGTGCAAGGGGGAACACCGGGGAGCTGTTTTTT.

The chain recombines TRBV5-4 with TRBJ2-7; the D is unclear. This CDR3 contains 13 residues. Germline V CDR1 and CDR2: SGHNT, YYREEE (reference sequence). V shed 4 bases and J shed 5 bases, with 13 bases lying between them. The CDR3 DNA is TGTGCCAGCAGCCCTGGGCTGGCTGACGAGCAGTACTTC. This sequence encodes CASSPGLADEQYF.

The chain employs TRBV6-1 and TRBJ1-1, with D possibly being TRBD1 (5 bases). The CDR3 spans 15 residues. The V end lost 8 bases, the J end lost 6 bases, and 22 bases lay between the germline ends. Germline V gives CDR1 MNHNS, CDR2 SASEGT. The CDR3 DNA reads TGTGCCAGCTCGGCAGGGTGGAATGTATTCCCTGAAGCTTTCTTT. This codes for CASSAGWNVFPEAFF.

The V call is TRBV6-6, the J call TRBJ2-5; the D is unclear. Per the germline V gene, CDR1 is MNHNY and CDR2 is SVGAGI (reference sequence). The V and J ends lost 7 bases and 4 bases respectively, with 10 bases between them. The length of the CDR3 is 12 residues. Here the CDR3 DNA reads TGTGCCAGCACTCAACTAAGAGAGACCCAGTACTTC. This translates into CASTQLRETQYF.

This clone was seen only a few times. J is TRBJ1-1 and V is TRBV5-4, with no clear D. The CDR3 consists of 14 residues. CDR1 is SGHNT, CDR2 YYREEE, per germline (reference sequence). Between the trimmed V and J ends, which lost 8 bases and 3 bases, there was a span of 17 bases. The CDR3: CASSPGGAYTEAFF. For the CDR3, the DNA is TGTGCCAGTTCCCCCGGCGGCGCGTACACTGAAGCTTTCTTT.